This T cell receptor beta chain is drawn from a study of T cell responses to AZD1222 COVID-19 vaccine. Study-wide context: Investigators merged groups given second doses at roughly 4 or roughly 12 weeks. Study results and limitations: There were repertoire samples only from the period after the peak T cell response.

This clone was counted once. As yet, its antigen is unknown. The germline V gene encodes CDR1 SGHTA and CDR2 FQGNSA. Trimming removed 5 bases from V and 6 bases from J, with 18 bases in between. The CDR3 length is 15 residues. Clones were read by immunoSEQ multiplex PCR, and TCRdb kept only the in-frame ones, dropping some. The sample carries some 150,000 clones, about 87% recorded once. The source of this sequence is an adult in good health. This specimen consisted of peripheral blood, obtained on day 0 of AZD1222 vaccination. This chain links TRBV7-2 with TRBJ2-3; possibly TRBD1 or TRBD2 for D (6 bases each). The CDR3: CASSIGGHSTDTQYF. CDR3 nucleotide sequence: TGTGCCAGCAGCATCGGGGGCCACTCAACTGATACGCAGTATTTT.